The rows below give T cell receptor beta chains drawn from one sample of a study of T cells after yellow fever vaccination. TCRdb reanalysed the 5' RACE reads using MiXCR and keeps one entry per CDR3 protein. The profile shows 150,000 to 200,000 distinct CDR3 sequences, approximately 6% of them singletons. The sequenced sample was CD4+ T cells sorted from PBMCs, obtained on the day of the first yellow fever vaccination. The origin of the receptors is a man between 18 and 35 years old who received the YFV17D yellow fever vaccine. The CDR3 runs from the conserved cysteine through the conserved F or W. Each record gives: CDR3 protein, CDR3 DNA, D gene, V gene, J gene, clone size. A D gene is named only where the DNA matches it firmly. Clone size, where shown, is once, few, many, or a class for clones that have expanded.

cdr3_aa: CSFGTLGETQYF; cdr3_nt: TGCAGCTTCGGGACGCTCGGAGAGACCCAGTACTTC; d_call: NA; v_call: TRBV29-1; j_call: TRBJ2-5; clone_size: NA
cdr3_aa: CASSLVRAGATDTQYF; cdr3_nt: TGTGCCAGCAGCTTGGTAAGGGCAGGGGCCACAGATACGCAGTATTTT; d_call: NA; v_call: TRBV5-5; j_call: TRBJ2-3; clone_size: NA
cdr3_aa: CASSLVSRVKFYEQYF; cdr3_nt: TGTGCCAGCAGCTTAGTATCCCGTGTCAAATTCTACGAGCAGTACTTC; d_call: NA; v_call: TRBV7-6; j_call: TRBJ2-7; clone_size: many
cdr3_aa: CASSPPGRTSGNTIYF; cdr3_nt: TGTGCCAGCAGCCCCCCGGGGCGAACCTCTGGAAACACCATATATTTT; d_call: NA; v_call: TRBV4-2; j_call: TRBJ1-3; clone_size: many
cdr3_aa: CSATGTVLSSGANVLTF; cdr3_nt: TGCAGTGCGACCGGGACGGTCCTTAGCTCTGGGGCCAACGTCCTGACTTTC; d_call: NA; v_call: TRBV20-1; j_call: TRBJ2-6; clone_size: NA
cdr3_aa: CASTWGGDETQYF; cdr3_nt: TGTGCCAGCACCTGGGGGGGCGACGAGACCCAGTACTTC; d_call: NA; v_call: TRBV6-2/TRBV6-3; j_call: TRBJ2-5; clone_size: many
cdr3_aa: CSARQSTSTDTQYF; cdr3_nt: TGCAGTGCGCGACAGAGCACTAGCACAGATACGCAGTATTTT; d_call: NA; v_call: TRBV20-1; j_call: TRBJ2-3; clone_size: many
cdr3_aa: CASSPGGGPATNEKLFF; cdr3_nt: TGTGCCAGCAGCCCCGGTGGGGGGCCTGCAACTAATGAAAAACTGTTTTTT; d_call: NA; v_call: TRBV7-2; j_call: TRBJ1-4; clone_size: few
cdr3_aa: CATSTQPPETQYF; cdr3_nt: TGTGCCACCAGTACCCAACCCCCAGAGACCCAGTACTTC; d_call: NA; v_call: TRBV7-2; j_call: TRBJ2-5; clone_size: NA
cdr3_aa: CASSLAVSSNTGELFF; cdr3_nt: TGTGCCAGCAGCTTAGCAGTTAGTTCGAACACCGGGGAGCTGTTTTTT; d_call: NA; v_call: TRBV7-2; j_call: TRBJ2-2; clone_size: NA
cdr3_aa: CASSLLGSLGSPLHF; cdr3_nt: TGTGCCAGCAGTTTACTGGGGAGTCTGGGTTCACCCCTCCACTTT; d_call: NA; v_call: TRBV27; j_call: TRBJ1-6; clone_size: many
cdr3_aa: CASSADRSAQFF; cdr3_nt: TGTGCCAGCAGTGCAGACAGATCGGCACAGTTCTTC; d_call: NA; v_call: TRBV6-5; j_call: TRBJ2-1; clone_size: few
cdr3_aa: CASSPYTGGRYGYTF; cdr3_nt: TGTGCCAGCAGCCCATACACAGGGGGCCGTTATGGCTACACCTTC; d_call: TRBD1; v_call: TRBV7-8; j_call: TRBJ1-2; clone_size: many
cdr3_aa: CASSTRWRGETGELFF; cdr3_nt: TGTGCCAGCAGCACGCGCTGGCGGGGTGAGACCGGGGAGCTGTTTTTT; d_call: NA; v_call: TRBV3-1; j_call: TRBJ2-2; clone_size: many
cdr3_aa: CASSDGTGEKLFF; cdr3_nt: TGTGCCAGCAGTGACGGGACAGGGGAAAAACTGTTTTTT; d_call: TRBD1; v_call: TRBV2; j_call: TRBJ1-4; clone_size: many
cdr3_aa: CASSPSLERSEAFF; cdr3_nt: TGTGCCAGCTCACCAAGTTTGGAACGGAGTGAAGCTTTCTTT; d_call: NA; v_call: TRBV18; j_call: TRBJ1-1; clone_size: few